What follows are 8 T cell receptor beta chains derived from one specimen sequenced in a study of naive and memory T cell subsets. An equimolar mix of two oligonucleotides served as the beta constant-region primer for TRBC1 and TRBC2. The ligated cDNA underwent four PCR rounds using SP2 and nested alpha and beta constant-region primers. TCRdb called the UMI-ligation and nested PCR reads again in MiXCR, with one record for every CDR3 protein. The table shows 95,000 to 150,000 distinct CDR3 sequences, with just over 35% occurring only once. Sequencing was done on a sample of central memory CD4+ T cells from blood. The receptors come from a human donor in good health.

This clonotype was detected a few times. The V call is TRBV7-7, the J call TRBJ2-1, with a weak D call TRBD2 (5 bases). The CDR3 is 13 residues long. V dropped 1 base and J dropped 7 bases, with 8 bases sitting between them. Germline-derived CDR1 and CDR2 are SSHAT and FNYEAQ (reference sequence). The CDR3 sequence: CASSLGSGNEQFF. Here the CDR3 DNA reads TGTGCCAGCAGCTTAGGAAGCGGAAATGAGCAGTTCTTC.

V is TRBV7-2 and J is TRBJ2-7; no clear D gene. V was clipped by 4 bases and J by 4 bases, with 14 bases between them. CDR1 is SGHTA and CDR2 is FQGNSA in the germline V gene. This CDR3 is 14 amino acids long. Here the CDR3 DNA reads TGTGCCAGCAGCTGGAACAACATGGGATACGAGCAGTACTTC. Its translation is CASSWNNMGYEQYF.

The chain has TRBV28 and TRBJ2-2; D is unresolved. CDR1 and CDR2 from the germline V gene are MDHEN and SYDVKM. This CDR3 has 12 residues. V lost 4 bases and J 5 bases, leaving 5 bases between the germline ends. The CDR3 coding sequence is TGTGCCAGCAGTTCCCCTACCGGGGAGCTGTTTTTT. Protein: CASSSPTGELFF. The entire variable domain, with the rest obtained from reference TRBV28 and TRBJ2-2, is as follows: DVKVTQSSRYLVKRTGEKVFLECVQDMDHENMFWYRQDPGLGLRLIYFSYDVKMKEKGDIPEGYSVSREKKERFSLILESASTNQTSMYLCASSSPTGELFFGEGSRLTVL.

There are a few counts of this clonotype. The CDR3 DNA sequence: TGCGCCAGCAGCTTGGCCGACGGGACAGGGGGCAATGGCTACACCTTC. It yields the protein CASSLADGTGGNGYTF. The gene calls are TRBV5-1 and TRBJ1-2; 12 bases map to TRBD1. J gave up 6 bases and V 0 bases, and 6 bases lay outside the gene matches. The CDR3 spans 16 residues. The germline V gene has CDR1 SGHRS and CDR2 YFSETQ. Using reference TRBV5-1 and TRBJ1-2 for the parts outside the CDR3, the full variable domain is KAGVTQTPRYLIKTRGQQVTLSCSPISGHRSVSWYQQTPGQGLQFLFEYFSETQRNKGNFPGRFSGRQFSNSRSEMNVSTLELGDSALYLCASSLADGTGGNGYTFGSGTRLTVV.

This rearrangement joins TRBV7-3 to TRBJ2-1; D remains ambiguous. The CDR3 runs to 16 residues. Germline V gene data show CDR1 as SGHTA and CDR2 as FQGTGA. The V end lost 0 bases, the J end lost 6 bases, and 15 bases lay between the germline ends. CDR3: CASSLTGSGLGNEQFF. The CDR3 DNA sequence: TGTGCCAGCAGCTTAACGGGCTCCGGGCTTGGCAATGAGCAGTTCTTC.

The genes are TRBV27 and TRBJ2-1; 11 bases are a match to TRBD2. The CDR3 extends over 16 amino acids. Germline V gene lookup returns CDR1 MNHEY and CDR2 SMNVEV (reference sequence). The trim removed 6 bases at V and 4 bases at J, leaving 8 bases unmatched. CDR3 nucleotide sequence: TGTGCCAGCAGCTTCCGACTAGCGGGATCGTACAATGAGCAGTTCTTC. It codes for CASSFRLAGSYNEQFF.

This chain uses TRBV3-1 with TRBJ2-1; tentatively, D is TRBD1 or TRBD2 (5 bases each). The CDR3 extends over 13 amino acids. V lost 5 bases to trimming and J lost 7 bases, with 12 bases between them. In germline, CDR1 is LGHDT, CDR2 YNNKEL (reference sequence). CDR3 sequence: CASSSRGRNEQFF. DNA of the CDR3: TGTGCCAGCAGCTCCCGGGGACGGAATGAGCAGTTCTTC.

This clonotype was picked up a small number of times. This chain uses TRBV6-6 with TRBJ2-1; D might be TRBD1 or TRBD2, each matching 6 bases. The CDR3 loop spans 14 amino acids. The germline V and J ends were trimmed by 8 bases and 3 bases, with 14 bases remaining between them. The V gene's germline CDR1 is MNHNY and CDR2 SVGAGI (reference sequence). This chain's CDR3 is CASGGTRNYNEQFF. In DNA form, the CDR3 reads TGTGCCAGCGGGGGGACAAGAAACTACAATGAGCAGTTCTTC.